The clone carrying this TCR beta chain appeared many times. The antigen remains undetermined. These data originate in a study of CD8+CD57+ T cells in acquired aplastic anemia. Across the whole study: Sorted CD4+ and CD8+ cell DNA averaged around 3.5 ug.

According to the study, genomic DNA was the template for TCR beta VDJ and CDR3 profiling. TCRdb independently ran MiXCR on the reads; one entry per CDR3 protein. The sample carries just over 450,000 distinct CDR3 sequences, around 33% recorded once. Only patients with CD8+CD57+ cell expansion on flow cytometry were chosen for sequencing. The patients all had a severe acquired aplastic anemia diagnosis. CDR3 length: 15 residues. V lost 3 bases and J 4 bases, leaving 12 bases between the germline ends. CDR1 and CDR2 from the germline V gene are LNHDA and SQIVND (reference sequence). Broader study findings: Overlap between patients and controls comprised roughly 28 CD8+ CDR3 sequences.

The genes are TRBV19 and TRBJ1-4; TRBD1 is a possible D gene (6 bases). Sequenced: sorted CD4+, CD8+, or CD8+CD57+ T cells (not recorded which) from PBMCs. The source of this sequence is a human donor with aplastic anemia. This CDR3 reads CASSIRGPSNEKLFF. The DNA for the CDR3 is TGTGCCAGTAGTATCAGGGGACCGAGTAATGAAAAACTGTTTTTT.